This T cell receptor beta chain is drawn from a study of regulatory T cells in long-lasting Graves disease. This clonotype occurred many times. Researchers made TCR beta libraries by using iRepertoire HTBI primers and running Arm-PCR on CDR3 regions. TCRdb processed the multiplex PCR reads anew with MiXCR; each CDR3 protein has one entry. The sample holds 250,000 or so distinct CDR3 sequences, 15% to 20% seen once. Time point described: newly diagnosed GD, antithyroid drugs for less than 3 months. The TCR library was made from RNA extracted from PBMCs. These sequences were also reported in another study, on T cells in Graves' hyperthyroidism and ophthalmopathy.

The sequence came from a woman between 25 and 40 years old with Graves disease. The sequences come from peripheral blood mononuclear cells (PBMCs), collected at new diagnosis, from a patient treated with antithyroid drugs.

As DNA, the CDR3 is TGTGCCAGCAGTTTAGGGGACAGTCTACGCGACGAGCAGTTCTTC. Translation: CASSLGDSLRDEQFF. V and J are TRBV28 and TRBJ2-1; TRBD1 matches 7 bases. In germline, CDR1 is MDHEN, CDR2 SYDVKM. The CDR3 consists of 15 residues. Unmatched junction bases numbered 11, after V lost 2 bases and J lost 10 bases.